What follows are 19 T cell receptor beta chains derived from one specimen sequenced in a study of T cell changes during pregnancy in multiple sclerosis. Using immunoSEQ multiplex PCR, the repertoire was profiled, and TCRdb retains in-frame clones only, with some absent. The data hold approximately 33,000 clones, with around 88% observed a single time. The input for sequencing was CD4+ T cells from peripheral blood mononuclear cells, taken in the first trimester of pregnancy. The source is a female donor in good health, enrolled as a control in a pregnancy study.

The chain uses TRBV4-3 and TRBJ2-1; 15 positions agree with TRBD2. The length of the CDR3 is 20 residues. V lost 1 base, J lost 7 bases, and 14 bases stayed unmatched. From germline, CDR1 is LGHNA and CDR2 YSLEER. In DNA form, the CDR3 reads TGCGCCAGCAGCCAAGCTCCACTCGGACTAGCGGGGGGGCCCCGGAATGAGCAGTTCTTC. As protein: CASSQAPLGLAGGPRNEQFF.

V usage is TRBV14 and J usage is TRBJ1-4; D ambiguous. Germline CDR1 and CDR2: SGHDN and FVKESK. The CDR3 consists of 17 residues. Trimming took 3 bases from V and 2 from J, leaving 16 bases between them. The CDR3 DNA reads TGTGCCAGCAGCCATTCAGCCGTGGGCAGTACTAATGAAAAACTGTTTTTT. Translating gives CASSHSAVGSTNEKLFF. Complete variable domain (other parts from reference TRBV14 and TRBJ1-4): EAGVTQFPSHSVIEKGQTVTLRCDPISGHDNLYWYRRVMGKEIKFLLHFVKESKQDESGMPNNRFLAERTGGTYSTLKVQPAELEDSGVYFCASSHSAVGSTNEKLFFGSGTQLSVL.

This chain connects TRBV5-1 to TRBJ1-5; D might be TRBD1 (6 bases). Trimming left V 4 bases short and J 4 bases short, with 12 bases between. The germline gives CDR1 SGHRS, CDR2 YFSETQ. The CDR3 runs to 14 residues. The CDR3 protein is CASSPGQQNQPQHF. The CDR3 region has the DNA TGCGCCAGCAGCCCGGGACAACAAAATCAGCCCCAGCATTTT.

The chain employs TRBV5-4 and TRBJ1-1; 11 nucleotides align to TRBD1. The length of the CDR3 is 17 residues. Germline V lookup: CDR1 SGHNT, CDR2 YYREEE (reference sequence). V shed 3 bases and J 0 bases; nucleotides not matched to a gene: 7. The CDR3 loop is CASSSGDRGVMNTEAFF. In DNA, the CDR3 is TGTGCCAGCAGCTCGGGGGACAGGGGGGTTATGAACACTGAAGCTTTCTTT.

The chain uses TRBV6-5 and TRBJ2-5; D uncertain. This CDR3 has 14 residues. V dropped 2 bases and J dropped 6 bases, with 13 bases sitting between them. Germline CDR1 MNHEY, CDR2 SVGAGI. CDR3 in DNA: TGTGCCAGCAGTTACAGGTTGGAAGCGAAGACCCAGTACTTC. Its protein product is CASSYRLEAKTQYF.

This rearrangement joins TRBV5-4 to TRBJ2-6, with D unresolved. This CDR3 comprises 15 residues. Trimming removed 6 bases at V and 0 bases at J, with 10 bases between. The germline V gene has CDR1 SGHNT and CDR2 YYREEE (reference sequence). CDR3 residues: CASTPPSSGANVLTF. The CDR3 DNA is TGTGCCAGCACCCCTCCGAGCTCTGGGGCCAACGTCCTGACTTTC.

The chain links TRBV27 to TRBJ2-1; no reliable D call. CDR3 length equals 13 residues. V lost 5 bases to trimming and J lost 3 bases, with 8 bases between them. CDR1 is MNHEY and CDR2 is SMNVEV in the germline V gene (reference sequence). CDR3 protein: CASSLENYNEQFF. CDR3 DNA: TGTGCCAGCAGTCTCGAGAACTACAATGAGCAGTTCTTC.

The J gene is TRBJ1-1, the V gene TRBV7-9; 7 positions agree with TRBD1. The CDR3 has 17 residues. CDR1 is SEHNR and CDR2 is FQNEAQ in the germline V gene (reference sequence). The V and J ends lost 4 bases and 5 bases, in that order; junction bases with no gene match: 16. The CDR3 DNA reads TGTGCCAGCAGCTCACCAACTCTCAAGGACAGGAATACTGAAGCTTTCTTT. Its protein is CASSSPTLKDRNTEAFF.

The CDR3: CASSLGRGSKNYGYTF. DNA of the CDR3: TGTGCCAGCAGCTTAGGCCGGGGGTCAAAAAACTATGGCTACACCTTC. The chain carries TRBV11-2 and TRBJ1-2; weak D call: TRBD1 (5 bases). The CDR3 is 16 amino acids. Germline V gene lookup returns CDR1 SGHAT and CDR2 FQNNGV. V was clipped by 1 base and J by 2 bases, with 14 bases between them.

The V and J genes are TRBV11-3 and TRBJ2-3; perhaps TRBD2 as D (6 bases). The CDR3 runs 12 residues. V was cut by 8 bases and J by 2 bases, with 8 bases left in between. Germline assignment: CDR1 SGHNT and CDR2 YENEEA. CDR3 in amino acids: CASGTPTDTQYF. DNA for the CDR3: TGTGCCAGCGGGACTCCCACAGATACGCAGTATTTT.

The rearrangement links TRBV5-4 to TRBJ1-2; 9 bases agree with TRBD1. Trimming at V came to 3 bases and at J to 8 bases, leaving 5 bases not matched to a gene. Germline V gene sequence: CDR1 SGHNT, CDR2 YYREEE (reference sequence). The CDR3 contains 13 residues. In DNA form, the CDR3 reads TGTGCCAGCAGCTGGGGGACAGGGAGGGGCTACACCTTC. Amino acid sequence: CASSWGTGRGYTF. The whole variable domain, filled in from reference TRBV5-4 and TRBJ1-2, reads ETGVTQSPTHLIKTRGQQVTLRCSSQSGHNTVSWYQQALGQGPQFIFQYYREEENGRGNFPPRFSGLQFPNYSSELNVNALELDDSALYLCASSWGTGRGYTFGSGTRLTVV.

CDR3 DNA sequence: TGTGCCAGCAGTGCGGACAGCGGATTGAACACTGAAGCTTTCTTT. Residues: CASSADSGLNTEAFF. The V call is TRBV2, the J call TRBJ1-1, with D possibly TRBD1 on 6 matching bases. The CDR3 runs 15 residues. Germline lookup yields CDR1 SNHLY and CDR2 FYNNEI. V gave up 4 bases and J gave up 0 bases, with 12 bases separating them. The full variable domain, completed using reference TRBV2 and TRBJ1-1, is EPEVTQTPSHQVTQMGQEVILRCVPISNHLYFYWYRQILGQKVEFLVSFYNNEISEKSEIFDDQFSVERPDGSNFTLKIRSTKLEDSAMYFCASSADSGLNTEAFFGQGTRLTVV.

The rearrangement joins TRBV4-3 to TRBJ1-5, with 10 bases lining up with TRBD1. CDR3 size: 15 residues. The germline gives CDR1 LGHNA, CDR2 YSLEER. With V trimmed by 4 bases and J by 2 bases, 2 bases remained unmatched. CDR3 residues: CASSLTGGGNQPQHF. The CDR3, as DNA: TGCGCCAGCAGCCTGACAGGGGGCGGCAATCAGCCCCAGCATTTT.

This chain links TRBV2 with TRBJ2-2, with TRBD1 matching 7 bases. Germline values: CDR1 SNHLY, CDR2 FYNNEI. The CDR3 covers 15 residues. V dropped 5 bases and J dropped 6; count of bases not matched to a gene: 9. The CDR3, as DNA: TGTGCCAGCAGTCCTCAGACAGGGATTGCCGGGGAGCTGTTTTTT. This translates into CASSPQTGIAGELFF.

This sequence joins TRBV5-5 and TRBJ1-2; D is unclear. Between the trimmed V and J ends, which lost 0 bases and 2 bases, there was a span of 5 bases. Germline V gene sequence: CDR1 SGHKS, CDR2 YYEKEE (reference sequence). This CDR3 contains 13 residues. For the CDR3, the DNA is TGTGCCAGCAGCTTGGGAGGGAACTATGGCTACACCTTC. It specifies CASSLGGNYGYTF.

V is TRBV4-2 and J is TRBJ2-5; D may be TRBD2 (5 bases). The CDR3 covers 15 residues. Germline loops: CDR1 LGHNA, CDR2 YNFKEQ. V lost 0 bases and J lost 5, with 13 bases in between. The CDR3, as DNA: TGTGCCAGCAGCCAAGATTCGGACCGAGGGGAGACCCAGTACTTC. Its translation: CASSQDSDRGETQYF.

The chain links TRBV12-5 to TRBJ1-1; D is perhaps TRBD1 (6 bases). The CDR3 runs 17 residues. CDR1 and CDR2 (germline): LGHNT, FRNRAP. Deletions cut 4 bases from V and 2 bases from J, with 20 bases between. The CDR3 region is CASGSTGQRKFNTEAFF. The CDR3 coding sequence is TGTGCTAGTGGTTCCACTGGACAGAGGAAGTTCAACACTGAAGCTTTCTTT.

The rearrangement joins TRBV18 to TRBJ1-2; 10 bases are shared with TRBD1. Trimming took 2 bases from V and 6 from J; bases not matched to a gene: 6. The CDR3 runs 15 residues. Germline V gene sequence: CDR1 KGHSH, CDR2 LQKENI. The CDR3 protein is CASSPDRQGAHGYTF. DNA for the CDR3: TGTGCCAGCTCACCAGACCGACAGGGGGCACATGGCTACACCTTC.

The chain combines TRBV2 with TRBJ2-1, with a tentative D call TRBD2 (6 bases). The V end lost 6 bases, the J end lost 11 bases, and 14 bases lay between the germline ends. Germline CDR1 is SNHLY and CDR2 is FYNNEI. The CDR3 is made up of 12 amino acids. The CDR3: CASRVGAGQQFF. Here the CDR3 DNA reads TGTGCCAGCAGGGTTGGGGCGGGGCAGCAGTTCTTC.